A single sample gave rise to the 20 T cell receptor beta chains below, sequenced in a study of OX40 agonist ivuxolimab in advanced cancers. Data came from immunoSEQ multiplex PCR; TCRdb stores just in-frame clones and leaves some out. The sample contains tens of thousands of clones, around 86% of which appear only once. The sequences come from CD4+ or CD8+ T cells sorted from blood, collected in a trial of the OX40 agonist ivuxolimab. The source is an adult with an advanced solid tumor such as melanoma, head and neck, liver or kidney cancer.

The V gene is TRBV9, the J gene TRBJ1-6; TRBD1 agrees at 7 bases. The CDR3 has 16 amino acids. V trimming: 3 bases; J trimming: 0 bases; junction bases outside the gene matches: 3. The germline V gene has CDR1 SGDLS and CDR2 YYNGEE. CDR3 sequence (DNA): TGTGCCAGCAGCGCGCGGGACAGCTCCTATAATTCACCCCTCCACTTT. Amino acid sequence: CASSARDSSYNSPLHF.

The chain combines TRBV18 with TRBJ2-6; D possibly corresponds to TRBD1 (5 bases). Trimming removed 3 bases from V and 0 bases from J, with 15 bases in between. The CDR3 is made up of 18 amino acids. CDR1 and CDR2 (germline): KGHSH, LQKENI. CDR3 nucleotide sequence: TGTGCCAGCTCACCGAGCAGGGTAATTGGCTCTGGGGCCAACGTCCTGACTTTC. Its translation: CASSPSRVIGSGANVLTF.

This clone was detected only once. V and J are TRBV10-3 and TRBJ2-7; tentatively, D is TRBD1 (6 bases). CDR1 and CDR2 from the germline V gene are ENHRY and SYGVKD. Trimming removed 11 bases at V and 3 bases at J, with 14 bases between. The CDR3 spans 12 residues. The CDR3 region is CAARDTFYEQYF. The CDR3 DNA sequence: TGTGCCGCCCGGGACACCTTCTACGAGCAGTACTTC.

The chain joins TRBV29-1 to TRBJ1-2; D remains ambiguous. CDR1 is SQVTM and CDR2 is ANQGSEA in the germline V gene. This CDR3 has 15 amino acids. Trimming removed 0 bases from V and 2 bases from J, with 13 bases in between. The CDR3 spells CSVEEPALGNYGYTF. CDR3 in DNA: TGCAGCGTTGAAGAACCGGCCCTGGGGAACTATGGCTACACCTTC.

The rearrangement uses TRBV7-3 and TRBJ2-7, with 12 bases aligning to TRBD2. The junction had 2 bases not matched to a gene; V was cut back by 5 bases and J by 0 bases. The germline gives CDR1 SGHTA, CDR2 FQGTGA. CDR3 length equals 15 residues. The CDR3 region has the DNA TGTGCCAGCAGCCCGACTAGCGGGAGCTCCTACGAGCAGTACTTC. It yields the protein CASSPTSGSSYEQYF.

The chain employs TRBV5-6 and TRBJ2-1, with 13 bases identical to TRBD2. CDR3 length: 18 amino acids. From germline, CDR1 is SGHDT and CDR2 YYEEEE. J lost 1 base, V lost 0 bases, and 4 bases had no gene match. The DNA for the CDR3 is TGTGCCAGCAGCTTGGGACTAGCGGGAGGAGGTTCCTACAATGAGCAGTTCTTC. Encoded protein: CASSLGLAGGGSYNEQFF.

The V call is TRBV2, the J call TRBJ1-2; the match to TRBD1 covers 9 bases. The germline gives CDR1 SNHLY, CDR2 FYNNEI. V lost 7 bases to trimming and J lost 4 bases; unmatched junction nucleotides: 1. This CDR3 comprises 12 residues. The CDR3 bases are TGTGCCAGCATACAGGGGGCCTATGGCTACACCTTC. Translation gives CASIQGAYGYTF. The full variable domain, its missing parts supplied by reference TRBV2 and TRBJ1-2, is EPEVTQTPSHQVTQMGQEVILRCVPISNHLYFYWYRQILGQKVEFLVSFYNNEISEKSEIFDDQFSVERPDGSNFTLKIRSTKLEDSAMYFCASIQGAYGYTFGSGTRLTVV.

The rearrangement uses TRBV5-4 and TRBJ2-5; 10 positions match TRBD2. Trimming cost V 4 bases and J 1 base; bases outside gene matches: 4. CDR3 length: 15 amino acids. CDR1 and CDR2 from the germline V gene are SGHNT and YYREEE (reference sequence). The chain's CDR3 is CASSPSGGAQETQYF. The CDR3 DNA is TGTGCCAGCAGCCCCAGCGGGGGGGCCCAAGAGACCCAGTACTTC.

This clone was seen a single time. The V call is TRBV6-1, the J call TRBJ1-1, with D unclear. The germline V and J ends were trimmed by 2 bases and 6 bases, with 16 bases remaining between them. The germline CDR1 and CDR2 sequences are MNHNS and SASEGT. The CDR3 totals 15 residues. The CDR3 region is CASSEHPGSLPEAFF. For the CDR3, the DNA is TGTGCCAGCAGTGAACATCCGGGCTCCCTCCCTGAAGCTTTCTTT.

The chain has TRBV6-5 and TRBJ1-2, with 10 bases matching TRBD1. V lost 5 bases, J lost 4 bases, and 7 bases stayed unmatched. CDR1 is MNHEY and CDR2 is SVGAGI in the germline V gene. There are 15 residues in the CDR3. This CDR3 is CASSTRRTGGYGYTF. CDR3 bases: TGTGCCAGCAGTACACGTCGGACAGGGGGCTATGGCTACACCTTC.

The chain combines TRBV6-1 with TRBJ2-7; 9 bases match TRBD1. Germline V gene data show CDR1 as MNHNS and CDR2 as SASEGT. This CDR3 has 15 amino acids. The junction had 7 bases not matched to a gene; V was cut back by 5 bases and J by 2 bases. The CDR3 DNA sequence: TGTGCCAGCAGTCTACAGGGGGCGCCCGCCTACGAGCAGTACTTC. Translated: CASSLQGAPAYEQYF.

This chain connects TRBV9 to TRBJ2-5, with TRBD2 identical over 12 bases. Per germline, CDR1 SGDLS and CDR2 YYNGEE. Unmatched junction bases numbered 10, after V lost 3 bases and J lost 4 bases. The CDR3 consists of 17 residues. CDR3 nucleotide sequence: TGTGCCAGCAGCGCCTCCGGGACTAGCGGGTTCATAGAGACCCAGTACTTC. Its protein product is CASSASGTSGFIETQYF.

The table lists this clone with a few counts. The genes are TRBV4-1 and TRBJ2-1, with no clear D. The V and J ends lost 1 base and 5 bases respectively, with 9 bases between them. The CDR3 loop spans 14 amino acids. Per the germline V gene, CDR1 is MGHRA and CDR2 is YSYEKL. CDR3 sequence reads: CASSQVLADNEQFF. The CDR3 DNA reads TGCGCCAGCAGCCAAGTTTTGGCGGACAATGAGCAGTTCTTC.

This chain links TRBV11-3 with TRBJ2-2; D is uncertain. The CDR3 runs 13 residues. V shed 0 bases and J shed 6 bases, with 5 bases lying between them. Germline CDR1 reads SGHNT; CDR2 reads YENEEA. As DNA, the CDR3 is TGTGCCAGCAGCTTAGATGCGGCCGGGGAGCTGTTTTTT. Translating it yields CASSLDAAGELFF. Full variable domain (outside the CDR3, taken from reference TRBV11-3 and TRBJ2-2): EAGVVQSPRYKIIEKKQPVAFWCNPISGHNTLYWYLQNLGQGPELLIRYENEEAVDDSQLPKDRFSAERLKGVDSTLKIQPAELGDSAVYLCASSLDAAGELFFGEGSRLTVL.

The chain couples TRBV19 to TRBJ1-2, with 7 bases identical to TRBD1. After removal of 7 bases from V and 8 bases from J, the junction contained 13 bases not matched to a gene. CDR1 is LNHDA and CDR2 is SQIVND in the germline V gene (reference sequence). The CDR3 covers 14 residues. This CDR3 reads CASTEGQGVRGYTF. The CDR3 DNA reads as TGTGCCAGTACCGAGGGGCAGGGGGTGAGAGGCTACACCTTC.

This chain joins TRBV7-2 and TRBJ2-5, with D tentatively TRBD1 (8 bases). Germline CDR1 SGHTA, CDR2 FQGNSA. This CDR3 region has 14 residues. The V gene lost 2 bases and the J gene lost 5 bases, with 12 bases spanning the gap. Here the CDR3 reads CASSLHRGGETQYF. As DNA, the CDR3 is TGTGCCAGCAGCTTACACAGGGGGGGGGAGACCCAGTACTTC.

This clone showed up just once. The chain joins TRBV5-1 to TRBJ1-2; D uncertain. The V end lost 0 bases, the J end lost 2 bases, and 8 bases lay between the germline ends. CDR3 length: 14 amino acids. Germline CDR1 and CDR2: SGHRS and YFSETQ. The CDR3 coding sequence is TGCGCCAGCAGCTTGGGTCAGGCGAACTATGGCTACACCTTC. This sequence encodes CASSLGQANYGYTF.

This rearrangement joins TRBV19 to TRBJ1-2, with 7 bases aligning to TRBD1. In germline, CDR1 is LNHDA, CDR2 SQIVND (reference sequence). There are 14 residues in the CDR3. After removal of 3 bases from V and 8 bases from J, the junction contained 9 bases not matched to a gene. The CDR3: CASSIARGEGGYTF. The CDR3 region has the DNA TGTGCCAGTAGTATCGCCAGGGGGGAAGGAGGCTACACCTTC.

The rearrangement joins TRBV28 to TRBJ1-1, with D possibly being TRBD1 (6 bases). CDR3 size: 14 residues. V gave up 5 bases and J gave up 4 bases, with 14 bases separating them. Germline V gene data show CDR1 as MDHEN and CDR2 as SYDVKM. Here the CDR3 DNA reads TGTGCCAGCAGTGGAAACGGGGGCGGCACTGAAGCTTTCTTT. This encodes CASSGNGGGTEAFF.

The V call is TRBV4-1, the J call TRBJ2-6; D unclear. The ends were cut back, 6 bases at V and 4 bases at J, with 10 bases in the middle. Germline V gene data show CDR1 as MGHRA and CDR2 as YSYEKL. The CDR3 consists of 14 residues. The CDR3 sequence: CASRLGTGANVLTF. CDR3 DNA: TGCGCCAGCAGGCTAGGCACCGGGGCCAACGTCCTGACTTTC.